Listed here is a single T cell receptor beta chain. The length of the CDR3 is 15 residues. The ends lost 6 bases at V and 6 bases at J; junction bases unmatched: 6. The germline V gene encodes CDR1 MNHEY and CDR2 SVGAGI. In the source study's methods: Using reference gene primer amplification, nucleated cell counts were estimated. Method: immunoSEQ multiplex PCR; TCRdb's copy keeps in-frame clones and lacks some. That table furnishes V, J and clone size, whereas the DNA furnished D and trimming. Here the sample spans about 160,000 clones, 85% being singletons. The data originate from a study of blood T cell repertoires in COVID-19. For the study at large: The samples span acute and convalescent COVID-19 from the United States, Italy and Spain. Sources were T cells, B-cell-depleted T cells, or PBMCs; the material itself was cDNA or gDNA.

The chain recombines TRBV6-5 with TRBJ2-2; 11 bases fit TRBD2. Sequenced input: peripheral blood. This TCR was recovered from a human donor with acute or convalescent COVID-19. The donor label of this sample is uncertain. The CDR3 sequence: CASRIAGGLSGELFF. In nucleotides, the CDR3 is TGTGCCAGCAGAATAGCGGGGGGGCTCTCCGGGGAGCTGTTTTTT.